This TCR beta chain was observed in a study of cytomegalovirus exposure and HLA in healthy donors. Study-wide context: Out of approximately 170 million T cells, an earlier analysis found about 120 million unique TCR beta sequences in total.

About this clone itself: Its antigen is as yet unknown.

Germline V gene data show CDR1 as SQVTM and CDR2 as ANQGSEA. The CDR3 sequence is 13 residues long. V trimming: 6 bases; J trimming: 7 bases; junction bases outside the gene matches: 7. Vbeta (60) and Jbeta (13) primers were used in the PCR. Here immunoSEQ multiplex PCR was the method, and the copy in TCRdb shows in-frame clones only, minus some. The table lists fewer than 100,000 clones, about 75% of them singletons. Study-wide results and limits: In vitro assays verified that three CMV-associated chains recognized CMV antigens specifically. An observed cluster of highly shared sequence variants was recorded as a likely sequencing artifact.

What was sequenced was PBMCs. The sequence was obtained from a female donor in good health and CMV-seronegative. This chain links TRBV29-1 with TRBJ1-2, with 11 nucleotides matching TRBD1. In DNA, the CDR3 is TGCAGCGTCCCCGGGACAGGGGGAATTGGCTACACCTTC. Translation: CSVPGTGGIGYTF. The full variable domain, with the rest looked up from reference TRBV29-1 and TRBJ1-2, is SAVISQKPSRDICQRGTSLTIQCQVDSQVTMMFWYRQQPGQSLTLIATANQGSEATYESGFVIDKFPISRPNLTFSTLTVSNMSPEDSSIYLCSVPGTGGIGYTFGSGTRLTVV.